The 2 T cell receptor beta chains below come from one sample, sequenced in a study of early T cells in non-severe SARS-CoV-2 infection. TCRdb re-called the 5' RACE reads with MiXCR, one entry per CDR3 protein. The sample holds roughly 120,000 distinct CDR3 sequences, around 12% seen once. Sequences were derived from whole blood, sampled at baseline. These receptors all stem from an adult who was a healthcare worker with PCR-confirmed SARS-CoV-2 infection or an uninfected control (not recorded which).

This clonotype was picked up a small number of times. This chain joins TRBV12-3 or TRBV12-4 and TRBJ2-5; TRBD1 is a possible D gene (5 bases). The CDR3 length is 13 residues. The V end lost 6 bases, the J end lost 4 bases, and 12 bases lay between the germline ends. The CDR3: CASRKQVAETQYF. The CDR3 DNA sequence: TGTGCCAGCAGGAAACAGGTGGCAGAGACCCAGTACTTC.

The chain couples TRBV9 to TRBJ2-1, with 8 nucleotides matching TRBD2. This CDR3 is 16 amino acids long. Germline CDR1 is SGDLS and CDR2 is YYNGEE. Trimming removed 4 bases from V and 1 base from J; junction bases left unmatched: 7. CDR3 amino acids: CASSFSGTPSYNEQFF. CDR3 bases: TGTGCCAGCAGCTTTAGCGGGACCCCATCCTACAATGAGCAGTTCTTC.